Each of the 4 T cell receptor beta chains below was sequenced from the same sample in a study of blood T cell repertoires in COVID-19 (dated by TCRdb to the early 2020s). Libraries were made using the immunoSEQ multiplex PCR assay. TCRdb took over this immuneACCESS table, retaining in-frame rearrangements with V and J assigned. Such tables are incomplete; in checked studies, under half of the missing clones stem from an unresolved V gene, and the remainder is unexplained. For this sample the table gives a few hundred thousand clones, of which around 84% were detected only once. Around 4.5% of the sample belongs to the ten largest clones. The sequenced sample consisted of peripheral blood. These receptors all stem from a man in his fifties or sixties with acute or convalescent COVID-19.

The V call is TRBV5-1, the J call TRBJ2-3, with unresolved D. The CDR3 has 15 amino acids. Germline lookup yields CDR1 SGHRS and CDR2 YFSETQ. Trimming stripped 7 bases from V and 0 bases from J, with 15 bases between. CDR3 sequence reads: CASADIRTSTDTQYF. CDR3 nucleotides: TGCGCCAGCGCTGATATTAGAACTAGCACAGATACGCAGTATTTT.

The chain is built from TRBV7-9 and TRBJ1-1; D gene uncertain. Germline values: CDR1 SEHNR, CDR2 FQNEAQ (reference sequence). With 1 base removed from V and 1 base from J, the gap between germline ends came to 7 bases. The CDR3 length is 14 residues. CDR3 in DNA: TGTGCCAGCAGCTTAGGCGGCGGGAACACTGAAGCTTTCTTT. Protein product: CASSLGGGNTEAFF.

CDR3 sequence: CASSPRGTGGGEKLFF. The CDR3 DNA reads TGTGCCAGTAGTCCCCGTGGGACAGGGGGTGGTGAAAAACTGTTTTTT. The chain links TRBV19 to TRBJ1-4; TRBD1 agrees at 11 bases. Germline CDR1 is LNHDA and CDR2 is SQIVND (reference sequence). J was trimmed by 7 bases and V by 5 bases; bases with no gene match: 9. This CDR3 is built from 16 residues.

This chain connects TRBV10-2 to TRBJ2-7; no reliable D call. Per the germline V gene, CDR1 is WSHSY and CDR2 is SAAADI. V lost 0 bases, J lost 4 bases, and 13 bases lay in between. The CDR3 runs 15 residues. Here the CDR3 DNA reads TGCGCCAGCAGTGAGTCGGATCGGGTAAAGTACGAGCAGTACTTC. Encoded protein: CASSESDRVKYEQYF.